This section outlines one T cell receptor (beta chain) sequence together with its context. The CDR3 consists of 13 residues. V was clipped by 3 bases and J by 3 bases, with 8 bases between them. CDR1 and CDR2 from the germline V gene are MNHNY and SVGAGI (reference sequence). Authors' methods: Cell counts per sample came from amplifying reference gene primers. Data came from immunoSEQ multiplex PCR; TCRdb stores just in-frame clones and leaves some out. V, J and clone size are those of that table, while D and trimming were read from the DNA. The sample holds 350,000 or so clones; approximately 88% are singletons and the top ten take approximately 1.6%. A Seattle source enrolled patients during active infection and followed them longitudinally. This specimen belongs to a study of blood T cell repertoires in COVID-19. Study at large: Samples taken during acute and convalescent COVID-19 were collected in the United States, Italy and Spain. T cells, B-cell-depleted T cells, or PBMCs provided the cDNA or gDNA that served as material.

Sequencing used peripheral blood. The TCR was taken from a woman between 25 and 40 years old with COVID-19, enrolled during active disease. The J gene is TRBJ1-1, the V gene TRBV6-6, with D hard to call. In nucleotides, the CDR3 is TGTGCCAGCAGTTATCGCCGGGACACTGAAGCTTTCTTT. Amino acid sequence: CASSYRRDTEAFF.